A selection of T cell receptor beta chains follows, all from one sample in a study of shared clonotypes between healthy human individuals. The protocol was immunoSEQ multiplex PCR, while the TCRdb copy is restricted to in-frame clones and leaves out a portion. The sample contains over 2 million clones, roughly 94% of which appear only once. Source material: naive CD8+ T cells sorted from blood. Receptor source: a man younger than 35 in good health. CDR3s include the opening cysteine and the closing phenylalanine or tryptophan. Each record gives: V gene, clone size, J gene, D gene, CDR3 DNA, CDR3 protein. D genes are given only for firm matches. Clone size appears in some rows only: once, few, many, or a class for an expanded clone.

v_gene: TRBV11-3; abundance: NA; j_gene: TRBJ2-5; d_gene: TRBD2; CDR3nt: TGTGCCAGCAGCCTTCGGGGGGTGGAGACCCAGTACTTC; CDR3aa: CASSLRGVETQYF
v_gene: TRBV9; abundance: NA; j_gene: TRBJ2-7; d_gene: TRBD2; CDR3nt: TGTGCCAGCAGCGCCGCGGGGGGCGACGAGCAGTACTTC; CDR3aa: CASSAAGGDEQYF
v_gene: TRBV10-2; abundance: NA; j_gene: TRBJ1-1; d_gene: NA; CDR3nt: TGCGCCAGCAGTGGTCCGGGAGGCTCTGAAGCTTTCTTT; CDR3aa: CASSGPGGSEAFF
v_gene: TRBV7-9; abundance: NA; j_gene: TRBJ2-1; d_gene: TRBD1; CDR3nt: TGTGCCAGCAGCCATCGGGACAGGGGGCACGGGCAGTTCTTC; CDR3aa: CASSHRDRGHGQFF
v_gene: TRBV27; abundance: NA; j_gene: TRBJ2-3; d_gene: TRBD2; CDR3nt: TGTGCCAGCACTGATCGGGGGGGCACAGATACGCAGTATTTT; CDR3aa: CASTDRGGTDTQYF
v_gene: TRBV10-3; abundance: NA; j_gene: TRBJ2-7; d_gene: NA; CDR3nt: TGTGCCATCAGACAGGGTTACGAGCAGTACTTC; CDR3aa: CAIRQGYEQYF
v_gene: TRBV7-2; abundance: NA; j_gene: TRBJ1-1; d_gene: NA; CDR3nt: TGTGCCAGCAGCCCCGTTGTCAACACTGAAGCTTTCTTT; CDR3aa: CASSPVVNTEAFF
v_gene: TRBV18; abundance: NA; j_gene: TRBJ2-7; d_gene: TRBD2; CDR3nt: TGTGCCAGCTCACCTGCAGCGGGAGGGCCCGACGAGCAGTACTTC; CDR3aa: CASSPAAGGPDEQYF
v_gene: TRBV28; abundance: once; j_gene: TRBJ2-7; d_gene: NA; CDR3nt: TGTGCCAGCAGTTCGGCGGGGTCCTACGAGCAGTACTTC; CDR3aa: CASSSAGSYEQYF
v_gene: TRBV13; abundance: NA; j_gene: TRBJ2-3; d_gene: TRBD2; CDR3nt: TGTGCCAGCAGCTACGGACTAGACGCAGATACGCAGTATTTT; CDR3aa: CASSYGLDADTQYF
v_gene: TRBV6-5; abundance: NA; j_gene: TRBJ2-5; d_gene: NA; CDR3nt: TGTGCCACCGCGTTCTGGGTCGGAGAGACCCAGTACTTC; CDR3aa: CATAFWVGETQYF
v_gene: TRBV19; abundance: NA; j_gene: TRBJ1-4; d_gene: NA; CDR3nt: TGTGCCAGTAGTACCGCACGGGAGGTGTTGGAAAAACTGTTTTTT; CDR3aa: CASSTAREVLEKLFF
v_gene: TRBV28; abundance: NA; j_gene: TRBJ2-2; d_gene: NA; CDR3nt: TGTGCCAGCAGGCTACAGGGTGACACCGGGGAGCTGTTTTTT; CDR3aa: CASRLQGDTGELFF
v_gene: TRBV4-2; abundance: NA; j_gene: TRBJ2-5; d_gene: NA; CDR3nt: TGTGCCAGCAGCTTTCTTACCGAAGGTCAAGAGACCCAGTACTTC; CDR3aa: CASSFLTEGQETQYF
v_gene: TRBV7-9; abundance: NA; j_gene: TRBJ2-3; d_gene: NA; CDR3nt: TGTGCCAGCAGCCCAAACGGGGGCACAGATACGCAGTATTTT; CDR3aa: CASSPNGGTDTQYF
v_gene: TRBV4-1; abundance: few; j_gene: TRBJ1-6; d_gene: NA; CDR3nt: TGCGCCAGCAGCCAAGATGAGAGAGCACCCCTCCACTTT; CDR3aa: CASSQDERAPLHF
v_gene: TRBV5-4; abundance: NA; j_gene: TRBJ1-3; d_gene: NA; CDR3nt: TGTGCCAGCAGCTTGGCTGGGGGATGGAGGGGTAGTGGAAACACCATATATTTT; CDR3aa: CASSLAGGWRGSGNTIYF
v_gene: TRBV4-1; abundance: once; j_gene: TRBJ2-5; d_gene: NA; CDR3nt: TGCGCCAGCAGCCAAGATCGTGTTAGCAAAGAGACCCAGTACTTC; CDR3aa: CASSQDRVSKETQYF